This entry is about one T cell receptor (beta chain). Its cognate antigen has yet to be identified. This may be a read error: a much more frequent sequence differs by one nucleotide. The receptor library was made with 5' RACE. TCRdb records Illumina HiSeq 2500 as the sequencer. A second PCR of roughly 6 to 11 cycles was run with a J-beta primer mix and a sample-barcoded 5' primer. A template-switch 5' adaptor carrying 12 random nucleotides introduced a unique molecular identifier onto each TCR beta cDNA molecule. Each sample yielded at least 3 million CDR3-containing paired-end reads. All of the RNA was converted into first-strand cDNA using the Mint cDNA synthesis kit, with a TRBC-specific oligonucleotide serving as the primer. Following uracil-DNA glycosylase treatment, a first 18-cycle PCR with universal primers M1SS and BC2_uni_R was performed on all cDNA. The published analysis was carried out like this. For normalization, 1 million high-quality reads, each with a distinct molecular identifier, were randomly selected from each sample. Reads sharing molecular identifiers were discarded rather than binned into consensus sequences. MiTCR, with a Q25 quality threshold and the strictest error-elimination algorithm, was used for CDR3 identification, clonotype clustering and error correction. A nonparametric unseen species model using Euler transformation provided a lower-bound estimate of total TCR beta diversity. Clones were called with MiXCR by TCRdb after fastp trimmed the public reads at Q25, and only in-frame beta chains were retained. CDR3 protein sequences are deduplicated, and each keeps its most common genes and DNA. TCRdb, not the original authors, processed these V and J calls. Within this sample are roughly 2 million distinct CDR3 sequences, with about 49% of them counted one time only. The top ten clonotypes cover around 2.1% of the sample.

The roughly 39 donors, aged about 6 to 100 years, were systemically healthy Caucasian individuals from Russia. Each donor gave ten milliliters of peripheral blood, collected into EDTA-treated Vacutainer tubes. Ficoll-Paque density-gradient centrifugation was used to isolate PBMCs, with at least 6.5 million per sample. Total RNA, at least 6 micrograms per sample, was extracted from PBMCs with Trizol reagent. The percentages of naive CD45RAhigh/CD27high T cells were determined by flow cytometry on a PBMC aliquot from every donor. Trimming accounts for 7 bases at V and 12 bases at J, while the number of junction bases matched to no gene is 17. The germline V gene gives CDR1 as SQVTM and CDR2 as ANQGSEA. From its cysteine to its phenylalanine, the CDR3 spans 14 amino acids. The sequence is cut down to CDR3 DNA, 42 bases in frame from base 1. The data stem from a study of blood T cells in healthy people across ages (dated by TCRdb to between 2014 and 2017). About the study as a whole: Template switching captured roughly one uniquely barcoded TCR beta cDNA molecule per two T cells in model experiments. For two donors (one aged 18 to 29 and one aged 80 or older), the study analyzed two additional independent replicas of 1 million unique cDNA reads from the same blood draw. Donors were grouped into four age groups: young (average roughly 17 years), middle-aged (over 35), aged (roughly 62) and long-lived (around 80). To track age-related changes in TCR beta repertoire diversity, the study relied on deep sequencing normalized with unique cDNA molecular identifiers. To avoid experimental bias, donors of different ages were spread randomly across the sequencing lanes. The paper's findings and limits, for the study overall: Observed TCR beta diversity per million T cells fell roughly linearly with age, and a significant reduction was already apparent by age around 40. Conclusive comparison of naive and antigen-experienced compartments was prevented by the profiling of bulk unsorted PBMCs. Donor CMV infection status was unknown, potentially confounding age-related changes in expanded clonotypes. There was a strong correlation between observed TCR beta diversity and the percentage of naive T cells measured by flow cytometry. Total diversity estimates from one million sequenced T cells were considered lower bounds and underestimates. Compared with the aged group, more naive CD4+ T cells, fewer expanded clones and increased TCR diversity were shown by the long-lived group, suggesting age selection.

Sequencing input: blood. The chain was built from TRBV29-1 and TRBJ2-1; the junction holds 8 bases that match TRBD2. This TCR was sampled from a woman between 40 and 50 years old in good health. The CDR3 protein: CSGTGRAGARGQFF. The nucleotides are TGCAGCGGGACGGGACGAGCGGGGGCCCGTGGGCAGTTCTTC.